This is a list of T cell receptor beta chains from one sample in a study of monozygotic twins with inflammatory bowel disease. TCRdb reanalyzed the 5' RACE reads, giving one entry per CDR3 protein sequence and no DNA. The sample table sets out roughly 160,000 distinct CDR3 sequences. The sequenced sample consisted of blood. The receptors were sampled from a human donor with ulcerative colitis or Crohn's disease, or a healthy co-twin of an affected twin (not recorded which). Both conserved end residues are part of each CDR3.

V,J,CDR3
TRBV20-1,TRBJ2-5,CSARSSDRYQETQYF
TRBV12-3/TRBV12-4,TRBJ1-2,CASSFGRTYGYTF
TRBV5-1,TRBJ2-3,CASRTTRGGDTQYF
TRBV2,TRBJ1-6,CASSEGQYNSPLHF
TRBV20-1,TRBJ2-3,CTVAFRDTQYF
TRBV19,TRBJ1-1,CASMAGLVTEAFF
TRBV6-6,TRBJ2-7,CASSTPPYEQYF
TRBV6-1,TRBJ2-3,CASAPGQPTDTQYF
TRBV4-1,TRBJ2-2,CASSHPGRDTGELFF
TRBV14,TRBJ1-4,CASSRGDIGARPSEKLFF
TRBV20-1,TRBJ1-6,CSARTASSYNSPLHF
TRBV5-6,TRBJ1-1,CASSLEGQGEMNTEAFF
TRBV20-1,TRBJ2-1,CSASTRGGGEQFF
TRBV29-1,TRBJ1-1,CSGGGGENTEAFF
TRBV6-2/TRBV6-3,TRBJ2-3,CASSRTIDTQYF
TRBV12-3/TRBV12-4,TRBJ2-1,CASRTGARENEQFF
TRBV20-1,TRBJ2-7,CSARDWTGEREQYF
TRBV28,TRBJ2-7,CASSLSGGWYF
TRBV5-6,TRBJ2-1,CASSFGQNEQFF
TRBV29-1,TRBJ2-2,CSGGQFNTGELFF
TRBV5-6,TRBJ1-2,CASGWGRGDYGYTF
TRBV20-1,TRBJ1-2,CSARAGGIYGYTF
TRBV20-1,TRBJ2-5,CSARDRMGIRETQYF
TRBV11-2,TRBJ2-1,CASSFGTSGPSSYNEQFF
TRBV5-1,TRBJ2-5,CASSLGQGIYQETQYF
TRBV11-2,TRBJ1-4,CASSLDRQGVENLFF
TRBV2,TRBJ2-5,CASSDVAGETQYF
TRBV29-1,TRBJ2-1,CSVLTGTGGYNEQFF
TRBV11-2,TRBJ1-2,CASSPLTGPNYGYTF
TRBV10-3,TRBJ1-2,CAISESILKDRAYGYTF
TRBV27,TRBJ1-2,CASSSFRQKANYGYTF
TRBV4-1,TRBJ2-7,CASSQPDRGLFYEQYF
TRBV28,TRBJ1-4,CASMNFNEKLFF
TRBV5-1,TRBJ2-3,CASKGQGDTDTQYF
TRBV20-1,TRBJ2-3,CSANPRRINQYF
TRBV18,TRBJ1-3,CASSPTTGNTIYF
TRBV20-1,TRBJ1-1,CSASLYTEAFF
TRBV7-2,TRBJ1-3,CASSLETGSSGNTIYF
TRBV28,TRBJ2-5,CASSRTQREVQETQYF
TRBV20-1,TRBJ1-6,CSARDLQGGGDNSPLHF
TRBV7-2,TRBJ1-3,CASSLGGLGHTGNTIYF
TRBV28,TRBJ1-1,CASSPTNREAFF
TRBV5-1,TRBJ2-7,CASSLERGSLGEQYF
TRBV6-5,TRBJ2-1,CASSYLARDNEQFF
TRBV7-8,TRBJ2-1,CASSLGGIEQFF
TRBV2,TRBJ2-5,CASRTSGKETQYF
TRBV11-3,TRBJ1-1,CASSQTSGDTEAFF
TRBV12-3/TRBV12-4,TRBJ2-7,CASSSRTVQYF
TRBV20-1,TRBJ2-2,CSARALAGGRTGELFF
TRBV12-3/TRBV12-4,TRBJ2-7,CASVGSYEQYF
TRBV7-6,TRBJ2-7,CASSLTSDNEQYF
TRBV2,TRBJ1-5,CASRGPGPQHF
TRBV5-1,TRBJ2-7,CASSWGQANYEQYF